This T cell receptor beta chain was documented in a study of T cell responses to AZD1222 COVID-19 vaccine. Study findings and constraints: Spike-specific TCR breadth rose after two AZD1222 doses, and depth rose as well.

Generated by immunoSEQ multiplex PCR, the TCRdb table keeps only in-frame clones and is missing some. This sample carries about 62,000 clones, over 60% of them seen once, and the ten largest clones take roughly an eighth. Note on this clone: Its specificity is unknown.

Sequencing was performed on peripheral blood, taken on day 0 of AZD1222 vaccination. The receptor was isolated from an adult in good health.

The CDR3, as DNA: TGTGCCAGCAGCTTAGGGGTCAATTCACCCCTCCACTTT. As protein: CASSLGVNSPLHF. The chain combines TRBV7-9 with TRBJ1-6, with no clear D. Trimming pared 1 base from V and 7 bases from J, leaving 5 bases between. The CDR3 length is 13 residues. Germline V gene lookup returns CDR1 SEHNR and CDR2 FQNEAQ (reference sequence).